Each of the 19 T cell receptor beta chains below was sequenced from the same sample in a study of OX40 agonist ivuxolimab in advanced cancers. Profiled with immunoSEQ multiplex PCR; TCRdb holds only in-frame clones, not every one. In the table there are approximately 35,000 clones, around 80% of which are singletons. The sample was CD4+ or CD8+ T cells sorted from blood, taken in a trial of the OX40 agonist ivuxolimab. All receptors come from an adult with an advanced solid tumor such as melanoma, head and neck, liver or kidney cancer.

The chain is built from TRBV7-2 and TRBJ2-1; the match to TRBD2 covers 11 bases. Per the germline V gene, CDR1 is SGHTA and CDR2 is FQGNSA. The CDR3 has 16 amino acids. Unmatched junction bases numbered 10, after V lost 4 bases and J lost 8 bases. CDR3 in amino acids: CASSSDLAGGGDEQFF. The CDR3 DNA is TGTGCCAGCAGCTCCGATCTAGCGGGGGGCGGGGATGAGCAGTTCTTC.

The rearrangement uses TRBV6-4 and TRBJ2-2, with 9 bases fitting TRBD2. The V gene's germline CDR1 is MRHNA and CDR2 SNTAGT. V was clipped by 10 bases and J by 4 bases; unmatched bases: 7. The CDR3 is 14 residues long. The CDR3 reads CATRTSDGTGELFF. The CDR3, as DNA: TGTGCCACGCGGACTAGCGATGGCACCGGGGAGCTGTTTTTT.

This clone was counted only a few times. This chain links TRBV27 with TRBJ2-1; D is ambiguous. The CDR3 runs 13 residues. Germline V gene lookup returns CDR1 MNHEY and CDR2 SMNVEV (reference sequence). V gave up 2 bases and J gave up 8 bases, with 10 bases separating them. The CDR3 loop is CASSLDRPYEQFF. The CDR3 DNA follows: TGTGCCAGCAGTTTAGACCGACCGTATGAGCAGTTCTTC.

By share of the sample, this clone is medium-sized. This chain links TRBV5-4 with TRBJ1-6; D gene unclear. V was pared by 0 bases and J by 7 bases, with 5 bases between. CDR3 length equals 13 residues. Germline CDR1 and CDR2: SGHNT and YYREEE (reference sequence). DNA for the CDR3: TGTGCCAGCAGCTTGGTGGGCAATTCACCCCTCCACTTT. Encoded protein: CASSLVGNSPLHF.

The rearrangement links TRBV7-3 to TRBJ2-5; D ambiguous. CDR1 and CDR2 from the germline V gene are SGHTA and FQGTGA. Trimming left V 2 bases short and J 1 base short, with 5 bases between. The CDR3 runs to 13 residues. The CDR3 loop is CASSLAPQETQYF. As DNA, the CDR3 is TGTGCCAGCAGCTTAGCCCCCCAAGAGACCCAGTACTTC.

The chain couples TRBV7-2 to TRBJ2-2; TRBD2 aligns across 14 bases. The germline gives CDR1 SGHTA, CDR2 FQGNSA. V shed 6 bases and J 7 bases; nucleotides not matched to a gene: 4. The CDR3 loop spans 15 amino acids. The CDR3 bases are TGTGCCAGCAGTGGACTAGCGGGAGGTATCGGGGAGCTGTTTTTT. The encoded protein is CASSGLAGGIGELFF.

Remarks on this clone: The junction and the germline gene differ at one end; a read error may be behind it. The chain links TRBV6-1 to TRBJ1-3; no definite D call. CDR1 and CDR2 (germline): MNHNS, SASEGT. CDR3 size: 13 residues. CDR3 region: CATSGGLGNTIYF. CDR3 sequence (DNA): TGTGCCACCAGTGGTGGGTTGGGAAACACCATATATTTT.

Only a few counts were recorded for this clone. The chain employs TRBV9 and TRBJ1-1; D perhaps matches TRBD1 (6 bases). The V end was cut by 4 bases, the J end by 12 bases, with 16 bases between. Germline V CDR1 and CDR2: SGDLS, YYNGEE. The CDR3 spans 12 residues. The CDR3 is CASSPQTGGTFF. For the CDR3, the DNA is TGTGCCAGCAGCCCCCAGACAGGAGGAACTTTCTTT.

In DNA, the CDR3 is TGTGCCAGCAGCCTTCGGCGGGAAGCGACCAGGGAGACCCAGTACTTC. As protein: CASSLRREATRETQYF. The gene calls are TRBV5-6 and TRBJ2-5, with a weak D call TRBD2 (6 bases). V was shortened by 4 bases and J by 5 bases, with 21 bases between the two germline ends. The CDR3 is made up of 16 amino acids. Germline lookup yields CDR1 SGHDT and CDR2 YYEEEE.

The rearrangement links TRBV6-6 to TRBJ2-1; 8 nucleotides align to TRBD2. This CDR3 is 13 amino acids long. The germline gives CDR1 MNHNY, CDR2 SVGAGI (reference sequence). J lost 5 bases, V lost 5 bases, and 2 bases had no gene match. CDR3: CASSRGLDNEQFF. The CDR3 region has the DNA TGTGCCAGCAGTAGGGGACTAGACAATGAGCAGTTCTTC.

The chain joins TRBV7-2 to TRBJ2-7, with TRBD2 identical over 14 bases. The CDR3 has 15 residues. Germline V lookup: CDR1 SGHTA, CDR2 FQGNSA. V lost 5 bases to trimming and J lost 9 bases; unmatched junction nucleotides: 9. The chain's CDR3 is CASSAPGLAGAGQYF. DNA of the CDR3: TGTGCCAGCAGCGCCCCGGGACTAGCGGGAGCAGGGCAGTACTTC.

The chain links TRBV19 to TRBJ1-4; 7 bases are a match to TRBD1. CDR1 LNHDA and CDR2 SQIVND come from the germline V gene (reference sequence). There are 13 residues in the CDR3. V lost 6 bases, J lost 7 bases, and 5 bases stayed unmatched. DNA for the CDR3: TGTGCCAGTAGGTCGACAGGGAGTGAAAAACTGTTTTTT. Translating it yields CASRSTGSEKLFF.

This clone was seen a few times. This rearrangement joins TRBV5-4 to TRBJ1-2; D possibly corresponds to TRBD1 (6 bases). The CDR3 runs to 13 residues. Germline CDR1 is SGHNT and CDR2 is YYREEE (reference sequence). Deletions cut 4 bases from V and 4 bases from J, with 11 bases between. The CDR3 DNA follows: TGTGCCAGCAGCCTAAGGACAGTCTATGGCTACACCTTC. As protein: CASSLRTVYGYTF.

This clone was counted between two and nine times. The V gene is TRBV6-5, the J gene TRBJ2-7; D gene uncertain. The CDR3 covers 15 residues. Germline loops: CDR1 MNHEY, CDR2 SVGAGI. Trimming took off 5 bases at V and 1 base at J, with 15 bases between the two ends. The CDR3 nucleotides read TGTGCCAGCAGTCAGACGCCTGGGCCTTCCTACGAGCAGTACTTC. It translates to CASSQTPGPSYEQYF.

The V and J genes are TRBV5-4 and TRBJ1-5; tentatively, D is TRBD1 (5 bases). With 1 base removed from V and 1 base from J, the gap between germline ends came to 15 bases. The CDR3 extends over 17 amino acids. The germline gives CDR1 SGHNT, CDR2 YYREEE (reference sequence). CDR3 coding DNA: TGTGCCAGCAGCTTGTCGGGGGTGATGGGAAGCAATCAGCCCCAGCATTTT. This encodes CASSLSGVMGSNQPQHF. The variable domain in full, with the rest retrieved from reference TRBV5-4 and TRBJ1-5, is ETGVTQSPTHLIKTRGQQVTLRCSSQSGHNTVSWYQQALGQGPQFIFQYYREEENGRGNFPPRFSGLQFPNYSSELNVNALELDDSALYLCASSLSGVMGSNQPQHFGDGTRLSIL.

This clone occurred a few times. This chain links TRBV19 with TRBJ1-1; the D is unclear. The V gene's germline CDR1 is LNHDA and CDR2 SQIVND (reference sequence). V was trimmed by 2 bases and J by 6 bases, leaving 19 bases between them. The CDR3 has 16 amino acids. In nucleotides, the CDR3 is TGTGCCAGTAGTATATCGAATCCGGGTGTACGCGCTGAAGCTTTCTTT. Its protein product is CASSISNPGVRAEAFF.

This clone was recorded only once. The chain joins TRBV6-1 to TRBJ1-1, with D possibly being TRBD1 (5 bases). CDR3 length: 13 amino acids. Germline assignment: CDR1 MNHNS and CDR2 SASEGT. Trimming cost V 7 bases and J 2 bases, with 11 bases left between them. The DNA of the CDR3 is TGTGCCAGCACAGAGACAGCCAACACTGAAGCTTTCTTT. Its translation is CASTETANTEAFF.

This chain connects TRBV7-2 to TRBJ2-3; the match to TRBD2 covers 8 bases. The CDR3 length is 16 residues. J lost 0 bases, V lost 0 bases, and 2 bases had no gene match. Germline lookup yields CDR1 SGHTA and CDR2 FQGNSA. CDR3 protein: CASSLAAGASTDTQYF. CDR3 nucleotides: TGTGCCAGCAGCTTAGCAGCGGGGGCGAGCACAGATACGCAGTATTTT.

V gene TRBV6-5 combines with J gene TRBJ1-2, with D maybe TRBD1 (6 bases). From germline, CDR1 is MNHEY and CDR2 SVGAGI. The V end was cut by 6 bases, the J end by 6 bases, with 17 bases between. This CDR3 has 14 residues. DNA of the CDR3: TGTGCCAGCAGCCCCTTAAACAGGGTTGATGGCTACACCTTC. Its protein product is CASSPLNRVDGYTF.